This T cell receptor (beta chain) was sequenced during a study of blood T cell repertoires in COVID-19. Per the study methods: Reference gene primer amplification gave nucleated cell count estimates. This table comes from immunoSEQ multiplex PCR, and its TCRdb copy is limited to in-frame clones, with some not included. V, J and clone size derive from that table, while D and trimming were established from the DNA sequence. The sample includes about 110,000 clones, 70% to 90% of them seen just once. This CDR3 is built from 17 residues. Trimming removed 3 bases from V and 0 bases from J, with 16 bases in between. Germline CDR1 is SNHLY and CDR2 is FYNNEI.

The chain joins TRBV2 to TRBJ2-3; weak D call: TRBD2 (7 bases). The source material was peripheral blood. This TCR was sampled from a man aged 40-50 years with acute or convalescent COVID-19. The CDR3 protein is CASSDQGRGSSTDTQYF. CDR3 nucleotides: TGTGCCAGCAGTGATCAGGGGCGGGGGTCGAGCACAGATACGCAGTATTTT.